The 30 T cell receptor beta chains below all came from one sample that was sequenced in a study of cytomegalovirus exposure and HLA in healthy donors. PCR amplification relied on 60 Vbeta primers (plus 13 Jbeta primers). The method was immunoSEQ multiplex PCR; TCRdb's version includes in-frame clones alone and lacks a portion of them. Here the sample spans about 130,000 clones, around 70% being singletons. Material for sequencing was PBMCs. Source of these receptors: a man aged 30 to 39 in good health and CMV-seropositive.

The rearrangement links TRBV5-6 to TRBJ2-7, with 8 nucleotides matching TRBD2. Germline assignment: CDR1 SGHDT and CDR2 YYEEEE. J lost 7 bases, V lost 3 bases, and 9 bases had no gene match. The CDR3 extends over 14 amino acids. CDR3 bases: TGTGCCAGCAGCTGGCCAGCGGGAGTGGGGGAGCAGTACTTC. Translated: CASSWPAGVGEQYF.

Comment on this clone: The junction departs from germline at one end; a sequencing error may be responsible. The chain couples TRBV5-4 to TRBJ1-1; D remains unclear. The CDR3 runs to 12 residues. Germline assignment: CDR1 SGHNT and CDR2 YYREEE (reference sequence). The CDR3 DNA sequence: TGTGCCGGCAGCTTGTCGGGTTACGAAGCTTTCTTT. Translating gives CAGSLSGYEAFF.

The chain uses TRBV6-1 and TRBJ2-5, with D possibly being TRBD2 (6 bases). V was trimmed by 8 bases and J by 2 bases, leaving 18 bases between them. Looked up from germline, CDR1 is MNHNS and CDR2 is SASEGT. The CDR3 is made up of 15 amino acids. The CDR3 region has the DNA TGTGCCAGCCACGTCCTCCCGGGAGAACAAGAGACCCAGTACTTC. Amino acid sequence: CASHVLPGEQETQYF.

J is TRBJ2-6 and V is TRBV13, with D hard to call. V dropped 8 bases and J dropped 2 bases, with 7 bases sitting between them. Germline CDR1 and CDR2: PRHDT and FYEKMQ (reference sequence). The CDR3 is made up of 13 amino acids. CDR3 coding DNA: TGTGCCAGCCGCCGGGCTGGGGCCAACGTCCTGACTTTC. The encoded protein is CASRRAGANVLTF.

CDR3 loop: CASRIPGTNEKLFF. Written as DNA, the CDR3 is TGTGCCAGCAGGATTCCAGGGACTAATGAAAAACTGTTTTTT. The rearrangement joins TRBV6-6 to TRBJ1-4; TRBD1 is a possible D gene (5 bases). V gave up 6 bases and J gave up 2 bases, with 10 bases separating them. The CDR3 loop spans 14 amino acids. Germline assignment: CDR1 MNHNY and CDR2 SVGAGI (reference sequence).

The CDR3 nucleotides are TGTGCCAGCAGCGTAGAGGGAGTGAACACTGAAGCTTTCTTT. Amino acid sequence: CASSVEGVNTEAFF. The rearrangement uses TRBV9 and TRBJ1-1; D not resolved. Deletions cut 0 bases from V and 0 bases from J, with 6 bases between. Per germline, CDR1 SGDLS and CDR2 YYNGEE. This CDR3 is built from 14 residues.

The CDR3 loop is CASSRSQETQYF. The CDR3 DNA follows: TGTGCCAGTAGTAGGAGCCAAGAGACCCAGTACTTC. The gene calls are TRBV19 and TRBJ2-5, with D unresolved. Germline V gives CDR1 LNHDA, CDR2 SQIVND (reference sequence). There are 12 residues in the CDR3. Between the trimmed V and J ends, which lost 4 bases and 1 base, there was a span of 4 bases.

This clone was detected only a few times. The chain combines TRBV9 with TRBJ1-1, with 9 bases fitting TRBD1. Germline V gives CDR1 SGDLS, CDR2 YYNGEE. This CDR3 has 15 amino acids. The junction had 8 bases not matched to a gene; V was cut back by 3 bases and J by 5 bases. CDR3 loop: CASSAPTGGSTEAFF. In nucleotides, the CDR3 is TGTGCCAGCAGCGCCCCAACAGGGGGCAGTACTGAAGCTTTCTTT.

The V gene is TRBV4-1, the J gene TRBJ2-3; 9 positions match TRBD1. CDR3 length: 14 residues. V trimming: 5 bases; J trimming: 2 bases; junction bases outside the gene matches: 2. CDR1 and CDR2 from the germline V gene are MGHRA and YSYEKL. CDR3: CASSDRGFTDTQYF. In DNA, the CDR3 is TGCGCCAGCAGCGACAGGGGGTTCACAGATACGCAGTATTTT.

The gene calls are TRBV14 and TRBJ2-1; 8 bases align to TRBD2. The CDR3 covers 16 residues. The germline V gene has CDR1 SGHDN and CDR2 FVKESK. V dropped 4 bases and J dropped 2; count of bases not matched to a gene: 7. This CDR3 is CASSPIAGKAYNEQFF. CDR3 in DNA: TGTGCCAGCAGCCCGATAGCGGGAAAGGCCTACAATGAGCAGTTCTTC.

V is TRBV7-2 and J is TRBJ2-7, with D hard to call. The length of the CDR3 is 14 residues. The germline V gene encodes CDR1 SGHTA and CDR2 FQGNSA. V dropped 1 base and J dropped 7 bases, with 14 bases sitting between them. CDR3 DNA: TGTGCCAGCAGCTTAGAACTCCAGGTAGGAGAGCAGTACTTC. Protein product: CASSLELQVGEQYF.

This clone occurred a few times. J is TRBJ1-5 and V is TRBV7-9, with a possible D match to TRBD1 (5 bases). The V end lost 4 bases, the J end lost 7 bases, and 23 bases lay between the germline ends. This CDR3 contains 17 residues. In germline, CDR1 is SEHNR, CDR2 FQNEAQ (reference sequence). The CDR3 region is CASSSVTGLPWMQPQHF. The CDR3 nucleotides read TGTGCCAGCAGCTCTGTGACGGGACTCCCATGGATGCAGCCCCAGCATTTT.

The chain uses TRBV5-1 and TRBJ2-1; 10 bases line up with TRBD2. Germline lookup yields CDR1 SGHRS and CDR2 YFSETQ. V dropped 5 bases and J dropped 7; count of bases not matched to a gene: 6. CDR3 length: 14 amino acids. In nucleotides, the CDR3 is TGCGCCAGCAGTTCAGCGGGAGGGCCTAATGAGCAGTTCTTC. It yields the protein CASSSAGGPNEQFF.

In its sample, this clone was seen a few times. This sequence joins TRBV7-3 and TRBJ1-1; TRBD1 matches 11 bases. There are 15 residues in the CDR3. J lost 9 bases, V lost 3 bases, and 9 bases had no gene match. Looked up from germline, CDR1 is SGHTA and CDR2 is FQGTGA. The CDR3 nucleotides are TGTGCCAGCAGCTTGATGTCGGGACAGGGGGGACAAGCTTTCTTT. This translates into CASSLMSGQGGQAFF. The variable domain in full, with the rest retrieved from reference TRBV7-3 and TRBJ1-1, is GAGVSQTPSNKVTEKGKYVELRCDPISGHTALYWYRQSLGQGPEFLIYFQGTGAADDSGLPNDRFFAVRPEGSVSTLKIQRTERGDSAVYLCASSLMSGQGGQAFFGQGTRLTVV.

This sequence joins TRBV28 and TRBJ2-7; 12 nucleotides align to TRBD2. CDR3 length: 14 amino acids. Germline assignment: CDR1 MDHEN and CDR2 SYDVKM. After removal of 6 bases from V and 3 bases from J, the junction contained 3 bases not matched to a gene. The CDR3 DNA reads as TGTGCCAGCAGCAAGACTAGCGGGGGCTACGAGCAGTACTTC. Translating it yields CASSKTSGGYEQYF. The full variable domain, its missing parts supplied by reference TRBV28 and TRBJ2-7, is DVKVTQSSRYLVKRTGEKVFLECVQDMDHENMFWYRQDPGLGLRLIYFSYDVKMKEKGDIPEGYSVSREKKERFSLILESASTNQTSMYLCASSKTSGGYEQYFGPGTRLTVT.

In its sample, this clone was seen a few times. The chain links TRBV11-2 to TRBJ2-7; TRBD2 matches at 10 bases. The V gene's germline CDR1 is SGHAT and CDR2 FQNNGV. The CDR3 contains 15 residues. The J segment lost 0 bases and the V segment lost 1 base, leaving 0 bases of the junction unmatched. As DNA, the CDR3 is TGTGCCAGCAGCTTAGTAGCGGGAGGCTCCTACGAGCAGTACTTC. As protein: CASSLVAGGSYEQYF.

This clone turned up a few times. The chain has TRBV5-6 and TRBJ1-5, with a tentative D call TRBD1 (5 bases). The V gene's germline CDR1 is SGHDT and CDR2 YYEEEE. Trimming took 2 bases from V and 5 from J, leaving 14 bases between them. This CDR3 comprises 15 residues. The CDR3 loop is CASSFQSRVDQPQHF. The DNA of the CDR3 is TGTGCCAGCAGCTTTCAGAGCAGGGTGGATCAGCCCCAGCATTTT. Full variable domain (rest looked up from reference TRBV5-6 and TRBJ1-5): DAGVTQSPTHLIKTRGQQVTLRCSPKSGHDTVSWYQQALGQGPQFIFQYYEEEERQRGNFPDRFSGHQFPNYSSELNVNALLLGDSALYLCASSFQSRVDQPQHFGDGTRLSIL.

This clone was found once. The CDR3 sequence: CASSSPLGGKREQYF. The CDR3 DNA sequence: TGTGCCAGCAGCTCCCCTTTAGGGGGAAAAAGGGAGCAGTACTTC. V usage is TRBV7-9 and J usage is TRBJ2-5; TRBD1 might be the D (6 bases). This CDR3 region has 15 residues. The germline CDR1 and CDR2 sequences are SEHNR and FQNEAQ (reference sequence). Between the trimmed V and J ends, which lost 4 bases and 11 bases, there was a span of 23 bases.

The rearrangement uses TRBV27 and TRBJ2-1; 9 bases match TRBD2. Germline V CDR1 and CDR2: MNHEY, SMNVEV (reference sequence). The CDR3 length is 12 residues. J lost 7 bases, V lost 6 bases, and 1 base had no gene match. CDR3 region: CASRLAGNEQFF. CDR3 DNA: TGTGCCAGCAGGCTAGCGGGAAATGAGCAGTTCTTC.

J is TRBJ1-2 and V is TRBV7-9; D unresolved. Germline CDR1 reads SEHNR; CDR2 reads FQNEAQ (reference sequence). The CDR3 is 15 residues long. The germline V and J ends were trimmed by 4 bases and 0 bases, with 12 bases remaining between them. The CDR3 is CASSSLDRANYGYTF. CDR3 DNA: TGTGCCAGCAGCTCCCTAGATCGAGCTAACTATGGCTACACCTTC.

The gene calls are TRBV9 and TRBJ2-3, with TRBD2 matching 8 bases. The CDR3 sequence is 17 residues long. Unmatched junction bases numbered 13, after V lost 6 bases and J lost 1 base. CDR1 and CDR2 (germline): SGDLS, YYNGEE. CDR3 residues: CASTPMDGRAGTDTQYF. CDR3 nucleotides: TGTGCCAGCACACCGATGGACGGGAGGGCCGGCACAGATACGCAGTATTTT.

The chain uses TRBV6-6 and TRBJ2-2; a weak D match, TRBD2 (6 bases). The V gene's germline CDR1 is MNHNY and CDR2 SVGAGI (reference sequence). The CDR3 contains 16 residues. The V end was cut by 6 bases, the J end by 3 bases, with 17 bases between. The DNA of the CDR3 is TGTGCCAGCAGCCCCCTATGGGACTCAGACACCGGGGAGCTGTTTTTT. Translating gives CASSPLWDSDTGELFF.

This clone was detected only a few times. CDR3 residues: CASSLMSGAGETQYF. The CDR3 DNA is TGTGCCAGCAGCCTGATGAGCGGGGCGGGGGAGACCCAGTACTTC. The rearrangement uses TRBV5-8 and TRBJ2-5; 7 nucleotides align to TRBD2. This CDR3 region has 15 residues. Germline V lookup: CDR1 SGHTS, CDR2 YDEGEE. Germline trimming cut 4 bases from V and 5 bases from J; bases unmatched to any gene: 11. Full variable domain (missing parts from reference TRBV5-8 and TRBJ2-5): EAGVTQSPTHLIKTRGQQATLRCSPISGHTSVYWYQQALGLGLQFLLWYDEGEERNRGNFPPRFSGRQFPNYSSELNVNALELEDSALYLCASSLMSGAGETQYFGPGTRLLVL.

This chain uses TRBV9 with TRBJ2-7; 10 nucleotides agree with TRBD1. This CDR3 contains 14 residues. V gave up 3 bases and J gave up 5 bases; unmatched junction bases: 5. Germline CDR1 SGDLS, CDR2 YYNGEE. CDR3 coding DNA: TGTGCCAGCAGCGCCGACAGGGGGCACCACGAGCAGTACTTC. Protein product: CASSADRGHHEQYF.

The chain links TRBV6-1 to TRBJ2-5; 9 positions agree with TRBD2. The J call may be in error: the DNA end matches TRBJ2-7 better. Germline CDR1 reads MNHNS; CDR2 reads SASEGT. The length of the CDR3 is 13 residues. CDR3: CAVQGSGSYEQYF. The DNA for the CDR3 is TGTGCCGTCCAGGGTAGCGGGAGCTACGAGCAGTACTTC.

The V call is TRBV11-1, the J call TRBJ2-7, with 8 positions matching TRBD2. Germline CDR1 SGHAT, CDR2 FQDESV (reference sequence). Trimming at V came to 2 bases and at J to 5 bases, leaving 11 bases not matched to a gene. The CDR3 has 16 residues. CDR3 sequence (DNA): TGTGCCAGCAGCTTATTAAGCGGGAGCCCTTTTCACGAGCAGTACTTC. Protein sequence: CASSLLSGSPFHEQYF.

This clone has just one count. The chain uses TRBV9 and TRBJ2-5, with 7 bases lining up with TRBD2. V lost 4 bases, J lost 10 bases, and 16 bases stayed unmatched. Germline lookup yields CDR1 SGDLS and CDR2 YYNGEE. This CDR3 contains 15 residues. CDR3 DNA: TGTGCCAGCAGCTTAGAAGTAGGACTAGGAAGGATCCAGTACTTC. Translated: CASSLEVGLGRIQYF.

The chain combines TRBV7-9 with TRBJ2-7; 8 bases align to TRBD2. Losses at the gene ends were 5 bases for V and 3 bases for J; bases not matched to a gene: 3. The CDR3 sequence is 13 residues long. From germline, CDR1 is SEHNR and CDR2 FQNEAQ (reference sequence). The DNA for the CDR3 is TGTGCCAGCAGCCCCGGGACTAGCTACGAGCAGTACTTC. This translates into CASSPGTSYEQYF.

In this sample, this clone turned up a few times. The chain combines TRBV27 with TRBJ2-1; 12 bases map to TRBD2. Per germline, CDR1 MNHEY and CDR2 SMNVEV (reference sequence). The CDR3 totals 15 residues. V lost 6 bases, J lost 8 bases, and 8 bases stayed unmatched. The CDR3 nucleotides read TGTGCCAGCAGACGGACTAGCGGGATATTGGATGAGCAGTTCTTC. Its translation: CASRRTSGILDEQFF.

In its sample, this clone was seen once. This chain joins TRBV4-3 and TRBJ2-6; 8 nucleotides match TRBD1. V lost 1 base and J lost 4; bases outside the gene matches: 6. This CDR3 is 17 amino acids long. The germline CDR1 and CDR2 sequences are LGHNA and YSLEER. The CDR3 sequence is CASSQVVQGAGANVLTF. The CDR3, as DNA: TGCGCCAGCAGCCAAGTAGTTCAGGGGGCGGGGGCCAACGTCCTGACTTTC.